The clone carrying this TCR beta chain has more than one count but fewer than ten. TCRdb fed the 5' RACE reads into MiXCR, producing one record per CDR3 protein. The sample records tens of thousands of distinct CDR3 sequences, around 15% being singletons. These data are taken from a study of T cells of healthy individuals. The sequence derives from a human donor in good health.

The CDR3 is CSARDQREGYNEQFF. CDR3 in DNA: TGCAGTGCTAGAGATCAGCGGGAGGGGTACAATGAGCAGTTCTTC. This chain uses TRBV20-1 with TRBJ2-1, with TRBD2 identical over 10 bases. The CDR3 has 15 amino acids. Germline V lookup: CDR1 DFQATT, CDR2 SNEGSKA (reference sequence). V lost 0 bases, J lost 4 bases, and 3 bases stayed unmatched.